This entry concerns a single T cell receptor beta chain. These data come from a study of T cells expressing NK-cell markers. Overall study context: The TCR beta repertoires were obtained from sorted CD3+CD56+NKG2C+, CD3+CD56+NKG2C- and CD3+CD56-NKG2C+ T cells.

This CDR3 has 15 amino acids. Per germline, CDR1 LGHNT and CDR2 FRNRAP. Using the 5' RACE reads, TCRdb records one entry per CDR3 protein without DNA. The sample's table shows 130,000 to 150,000 distinct CDR3 sequences. This chain uses TRBV12-5 with TRBJ2-1; TCRdb returns TRBD2, unconfirmable since there is no DNA. This sequence was found in a man aged 18 to 35 in good health. Sequencing used blood T cells: a sorted CD56 or NKG2C T cell subset, CD4+ or CD8+ T cells, or bulk PBMC T cells (not recorded which). This chain's CDR3 is CASGTGLAYYNEQFF.